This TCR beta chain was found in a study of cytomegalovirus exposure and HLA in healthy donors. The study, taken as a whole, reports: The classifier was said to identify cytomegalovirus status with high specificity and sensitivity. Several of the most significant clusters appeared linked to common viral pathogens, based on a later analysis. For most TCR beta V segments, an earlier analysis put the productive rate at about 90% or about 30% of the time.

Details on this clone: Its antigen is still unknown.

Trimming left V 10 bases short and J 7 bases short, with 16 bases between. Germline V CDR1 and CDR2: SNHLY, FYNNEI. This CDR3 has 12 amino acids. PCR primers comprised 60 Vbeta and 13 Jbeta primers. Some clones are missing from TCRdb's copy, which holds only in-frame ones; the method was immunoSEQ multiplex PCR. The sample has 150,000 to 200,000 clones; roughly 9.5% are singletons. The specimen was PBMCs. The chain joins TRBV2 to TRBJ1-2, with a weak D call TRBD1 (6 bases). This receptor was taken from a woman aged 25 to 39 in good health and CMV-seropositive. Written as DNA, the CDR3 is TGTGCCACCCTGAGGATCAGGGGTGGCTACACCTTC. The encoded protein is CATLRIRGGYTF.